The clone carrying this TCR beta chain has just a few counts. Its target is unknown. Disease duration was under 3 months in the ophthalmopathy patients, who also had a Clinical Activity Score of at least 3 and a NOSPECS grade of at least 4. Criteria for exclusion of patients were uncontrolled infection, other autoimmune disease, pregnancy or lactation. The data are from a study of T cells in Graves' hyperthyroidism and ophthalmopathy. Findings and limits, study-wide: Blood held most thyroid clonotypes expanded above 0.001 frequency.

The investigators amplified TCR beta CDR3 regions from RNA transcripts. Primed by the HTBI set, a first-round RT-PCR was run on the TCR CDR3. TCRdb fed the multiplex PCR reads into MiXCR, producing one record per CDR3 protein. This table has under 250,000 distinct CDR3 sequences, around 24% appearing once. Germline lookup yields CDR1 GTSNPN and CDR2 SVGIG (reference sequence). V lost 0 bases to trimming and J lost 6 bases, with 11 bases between them. The CDR3 consists of 13 residues. This rearrangement joins TRBV30 to TRBJ1-2; no firm D call. Sequenced input: blood. This TCR was sampled from a woman between 40 and 50 years old with Graves' ophthalmopathy. CDR3 amino acids: CAWSVRGLDGYTF. The DNA for the CDR3 is TGTGCCTGGAGTGTTCGGGGTCTCGATGGCTACACCTTC.